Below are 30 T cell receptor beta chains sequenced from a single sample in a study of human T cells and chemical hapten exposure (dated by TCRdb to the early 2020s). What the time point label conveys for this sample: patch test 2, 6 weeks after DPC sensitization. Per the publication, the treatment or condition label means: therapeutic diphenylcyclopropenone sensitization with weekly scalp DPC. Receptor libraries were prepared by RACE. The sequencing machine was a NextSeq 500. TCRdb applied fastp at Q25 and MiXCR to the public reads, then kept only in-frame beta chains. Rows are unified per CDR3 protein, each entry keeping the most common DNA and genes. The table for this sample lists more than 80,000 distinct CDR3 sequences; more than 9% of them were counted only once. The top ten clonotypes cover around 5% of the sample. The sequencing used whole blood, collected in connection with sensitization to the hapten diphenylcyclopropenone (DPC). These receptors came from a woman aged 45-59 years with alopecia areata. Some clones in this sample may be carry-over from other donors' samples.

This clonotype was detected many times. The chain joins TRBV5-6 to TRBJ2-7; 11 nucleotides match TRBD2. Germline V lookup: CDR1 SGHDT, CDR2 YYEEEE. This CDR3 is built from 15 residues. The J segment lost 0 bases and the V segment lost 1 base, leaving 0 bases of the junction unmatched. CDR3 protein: CASSLTSGSSYEQYF. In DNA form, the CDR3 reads TGTGCCAGCAGCTTGACTAGCGGGAGCTCCTACGAGCAGTACTTC.

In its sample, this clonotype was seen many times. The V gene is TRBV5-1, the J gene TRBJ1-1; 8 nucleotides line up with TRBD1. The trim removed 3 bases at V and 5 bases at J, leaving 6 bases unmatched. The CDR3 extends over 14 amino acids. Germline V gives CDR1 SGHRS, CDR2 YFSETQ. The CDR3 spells CASSSQGVGTEAFF. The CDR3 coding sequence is TGCGCCAGCAGCTCACAGGGGGTCGGGACTGAAGCTTTCTTT.

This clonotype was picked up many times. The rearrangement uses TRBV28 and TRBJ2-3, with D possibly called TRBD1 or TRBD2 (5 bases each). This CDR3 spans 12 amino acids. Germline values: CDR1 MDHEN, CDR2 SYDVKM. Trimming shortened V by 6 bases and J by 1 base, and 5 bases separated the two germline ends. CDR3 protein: CASRGGTDTQYF. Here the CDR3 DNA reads TGTGCCAGCAGGGGGGGCACAGATACGCAGTATTTT.

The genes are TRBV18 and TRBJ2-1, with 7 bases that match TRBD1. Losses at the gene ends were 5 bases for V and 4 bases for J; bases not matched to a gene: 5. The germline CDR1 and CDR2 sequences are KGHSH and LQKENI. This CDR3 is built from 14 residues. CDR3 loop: CASSKSGGYNEQFF. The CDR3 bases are TGTGCCAGCTCAAAATCAGGGGGATACAATGAGCAGTTCTTC.

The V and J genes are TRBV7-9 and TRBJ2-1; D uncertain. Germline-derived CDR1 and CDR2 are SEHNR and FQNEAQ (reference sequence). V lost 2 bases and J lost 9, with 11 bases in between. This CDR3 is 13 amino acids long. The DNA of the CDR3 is TGTGCCAGCAGCTTAAGTAACGCTGGTGAGCAGTTCTTC. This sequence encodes CASSLSNAGEQFF.

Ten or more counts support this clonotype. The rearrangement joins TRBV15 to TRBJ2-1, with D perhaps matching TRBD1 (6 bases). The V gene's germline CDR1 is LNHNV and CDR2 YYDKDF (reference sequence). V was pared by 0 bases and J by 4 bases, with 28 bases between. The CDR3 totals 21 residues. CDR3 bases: TGTGCCACCAGCAGAGATCCCACCCGGGACATTTATCAACCAAGGTACAATGAGCAGTTCTTC. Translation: CATSRDPTRDIYQPRYNEQFF.

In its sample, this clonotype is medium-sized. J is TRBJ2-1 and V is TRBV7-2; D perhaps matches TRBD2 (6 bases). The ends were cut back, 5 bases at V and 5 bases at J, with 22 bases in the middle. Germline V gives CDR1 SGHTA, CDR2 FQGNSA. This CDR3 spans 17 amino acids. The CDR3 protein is CASSLQLPGLRNNEQFF. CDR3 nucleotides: TGTGCCAGCAGCCTACAACTTCCGGGACTTCGCAACAATGAGCAGTTCTTC.

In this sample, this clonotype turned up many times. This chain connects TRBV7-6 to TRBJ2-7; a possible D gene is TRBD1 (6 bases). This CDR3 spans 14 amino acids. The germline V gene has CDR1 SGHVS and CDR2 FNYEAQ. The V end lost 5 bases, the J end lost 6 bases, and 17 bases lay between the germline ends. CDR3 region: CASSPGDLGSEQYF. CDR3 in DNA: TGTGCCAGCAGCCCAGGGGATTTGGGATCCGAGCAGTACTTC.

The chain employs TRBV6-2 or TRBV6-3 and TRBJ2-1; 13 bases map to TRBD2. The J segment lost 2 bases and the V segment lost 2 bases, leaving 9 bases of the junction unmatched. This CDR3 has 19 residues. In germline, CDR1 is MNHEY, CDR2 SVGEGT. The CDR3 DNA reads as TGTGCCAGCAGTTACATCCGGAGGACTAGCGGGGGAACCTACAATGAGCAGTTCTTC. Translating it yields CASSYIRRTSGGTYNEQFF.

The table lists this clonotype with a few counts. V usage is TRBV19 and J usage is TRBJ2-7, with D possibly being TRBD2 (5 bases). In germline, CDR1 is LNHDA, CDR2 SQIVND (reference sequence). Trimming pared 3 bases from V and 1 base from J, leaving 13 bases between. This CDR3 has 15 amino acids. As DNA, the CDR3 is TGTGCCAGTAGTATTTATCACACGGGGTCCTACGAGCAGTACTTC. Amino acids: CASSIYHTGSYEQYF.

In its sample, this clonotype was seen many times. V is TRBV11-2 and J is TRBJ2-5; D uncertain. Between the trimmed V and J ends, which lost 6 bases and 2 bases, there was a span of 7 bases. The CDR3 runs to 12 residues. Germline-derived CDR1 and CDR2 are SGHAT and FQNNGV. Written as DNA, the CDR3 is TGTGCCAGCAGACGAACACAAGAGACCCAGTACTTC. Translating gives CASRRTQETQYF.

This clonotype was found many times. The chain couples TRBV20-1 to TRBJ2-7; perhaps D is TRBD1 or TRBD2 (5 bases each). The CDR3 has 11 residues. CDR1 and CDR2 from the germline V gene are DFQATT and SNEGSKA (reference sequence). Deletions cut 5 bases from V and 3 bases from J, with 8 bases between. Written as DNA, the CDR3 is TGCAGTGCTGGGGACCTCTACGAGCAGTACTTC. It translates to CSAGDLYEQYF.

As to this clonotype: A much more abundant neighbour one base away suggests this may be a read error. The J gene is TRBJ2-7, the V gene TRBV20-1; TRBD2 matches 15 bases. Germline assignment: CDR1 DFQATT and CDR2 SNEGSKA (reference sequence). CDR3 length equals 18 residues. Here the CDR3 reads CSASRTSGRALSSCEQYF. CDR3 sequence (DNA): TGCAGTGCTAGTCGGACTAGCGGGAGGGCCTTGAGCTCCTGCGAGCAGTACTTC.

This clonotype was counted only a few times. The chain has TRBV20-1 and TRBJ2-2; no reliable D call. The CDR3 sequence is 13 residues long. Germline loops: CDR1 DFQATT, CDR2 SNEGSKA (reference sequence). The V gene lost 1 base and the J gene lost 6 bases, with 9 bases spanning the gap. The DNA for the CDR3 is TGCAGTGCTAGAGGGGTAGTAGCCGGGGAGCTGTTTTTT. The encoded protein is CSARGVVAGELFF.

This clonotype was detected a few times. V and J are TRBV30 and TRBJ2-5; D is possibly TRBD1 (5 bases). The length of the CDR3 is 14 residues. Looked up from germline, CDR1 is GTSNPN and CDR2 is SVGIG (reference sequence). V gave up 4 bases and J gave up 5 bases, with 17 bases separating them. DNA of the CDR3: TGTGCCTGGAACTTCATCGGCAGGGATGAGACCCAGTACTTC. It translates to CAWNFIGRDETQYF.

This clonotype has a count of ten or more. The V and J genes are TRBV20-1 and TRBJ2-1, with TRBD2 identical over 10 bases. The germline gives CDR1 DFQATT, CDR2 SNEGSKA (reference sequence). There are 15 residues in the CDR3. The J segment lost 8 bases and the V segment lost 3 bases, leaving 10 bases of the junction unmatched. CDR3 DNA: TGCAGTGCTAGCGTATCTAGCGGGAGAAGTTATGAGCAGTTCTTC. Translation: CSASVSSGRSYEQFF.

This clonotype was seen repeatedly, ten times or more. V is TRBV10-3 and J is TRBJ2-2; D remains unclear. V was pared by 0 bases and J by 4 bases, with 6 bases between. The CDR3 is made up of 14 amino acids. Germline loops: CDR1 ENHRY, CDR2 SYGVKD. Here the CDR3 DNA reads TGTGCCATCAGTGAGTCCCACTCCACCGGGGAGCTGTTTTTT. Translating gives CAISESHSTGELFF.

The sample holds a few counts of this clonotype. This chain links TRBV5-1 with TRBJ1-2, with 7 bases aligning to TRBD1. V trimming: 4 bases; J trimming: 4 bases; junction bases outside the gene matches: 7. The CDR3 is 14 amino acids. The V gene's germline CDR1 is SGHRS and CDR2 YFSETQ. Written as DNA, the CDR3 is TGCGCCAGCAGCGCTCGACAGGGCGTCTATGGCTACACCTTC. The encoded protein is CASSARQGVYGYTF. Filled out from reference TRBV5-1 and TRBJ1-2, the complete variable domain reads KAGVTQTPRYLIKTRGQQVTLSCSPISGHRSVSWYQQTPGQGLQFLFEYFSETQRNKGNFPGRFSGRQFSNSRSEMNVSTLELGDSALYLCASSARQGVYGYTFGSGTRLTVV.

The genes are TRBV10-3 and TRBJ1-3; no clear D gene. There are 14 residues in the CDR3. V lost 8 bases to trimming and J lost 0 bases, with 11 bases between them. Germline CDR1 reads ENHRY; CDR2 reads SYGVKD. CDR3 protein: CAIGPGFSGNTIYF. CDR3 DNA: TGTGCCATCGGACCGGGGTTCTCTGGAAACACCATATATTTT.

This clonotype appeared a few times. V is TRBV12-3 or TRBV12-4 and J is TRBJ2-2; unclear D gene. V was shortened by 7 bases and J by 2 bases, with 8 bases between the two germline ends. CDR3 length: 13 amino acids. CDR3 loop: CASTEINTGELFF. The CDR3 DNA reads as TGTGCCAGCACGGAGATAAACACCGGGGAGCTGTTTTTT.

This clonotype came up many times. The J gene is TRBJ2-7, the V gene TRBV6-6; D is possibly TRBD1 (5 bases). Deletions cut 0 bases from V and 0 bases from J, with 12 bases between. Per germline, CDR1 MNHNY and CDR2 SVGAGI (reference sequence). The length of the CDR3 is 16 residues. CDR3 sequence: CASSYSIQDDSYEQYF. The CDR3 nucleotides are TGTGCCAGCAGTTACTCGATACAGGATGACTCCTACGAGCAGTACTTC.

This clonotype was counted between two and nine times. The CDR3 nucleotides are TGCAGTGCTAGAGTGGGCGGGTTGACAAATACGCAGTATTTT. It encodes CSARVGGLTNTQYF. The V and J genes are TRBV20-1 and TRBJ2-3; possible D gene TRBD2, 5 bases. Between the trimmed V and J ends, which lost 1 base and 7 bases, there was a span of 15 bases. This CDR3 region has 14 residues. Germline V gene data show CDR1 as DFQATT and CDR2 as SNEGSKA (reference sequence).

CDR3: CSVAVSGANVLTF. The CDR3 DNA reads as TGCAGCGTTGCTGTCTCTGGGGCCAACGTCCTGACTTTC. The gene calls are TRBV29-1 and TRBJ2-6; D is ambiguous. The V end lost 4 bases, the J end lost 0 bases, and 4 bases lay between the germline ends. The germline V gene encodes CDR1 SQVTM and CDR2 ANQGSEA. The CDR3 runs 13 residues.

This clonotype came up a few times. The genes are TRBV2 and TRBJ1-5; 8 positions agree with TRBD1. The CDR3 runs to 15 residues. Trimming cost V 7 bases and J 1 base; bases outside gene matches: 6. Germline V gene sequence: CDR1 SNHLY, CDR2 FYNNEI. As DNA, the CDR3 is TGTGCCAGCACCTCCCAGGGGGCGAGCAATCAGCCCCAGCATTTT. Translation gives CASTSQGASNQPQHF.

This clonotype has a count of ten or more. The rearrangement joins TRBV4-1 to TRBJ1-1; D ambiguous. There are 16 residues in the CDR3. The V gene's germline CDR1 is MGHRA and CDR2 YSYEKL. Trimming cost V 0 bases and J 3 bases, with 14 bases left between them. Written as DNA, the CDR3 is TGCGCCAGCAGCCAAGATTTACGGAAGAAGGACACTGAAGCTTTCTTT. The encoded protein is CASSQDLRKKDTEAFF.

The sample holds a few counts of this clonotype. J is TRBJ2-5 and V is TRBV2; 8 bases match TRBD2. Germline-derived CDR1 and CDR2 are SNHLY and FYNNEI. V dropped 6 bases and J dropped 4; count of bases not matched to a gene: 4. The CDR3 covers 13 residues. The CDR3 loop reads CASRKAGAETQYF. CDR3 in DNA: TGTGCCAGCAGGAAAGCGGGAGCAGAGACCCAGTACTTC.

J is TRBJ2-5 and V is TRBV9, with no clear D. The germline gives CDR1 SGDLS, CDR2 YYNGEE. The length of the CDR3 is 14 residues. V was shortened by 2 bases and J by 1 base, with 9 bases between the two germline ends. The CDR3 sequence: CASSVQGIQETQYF. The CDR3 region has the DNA TGTGCCAGCAGCGTGCAAGGGATCCAAGAGACCCAGTACTTC.

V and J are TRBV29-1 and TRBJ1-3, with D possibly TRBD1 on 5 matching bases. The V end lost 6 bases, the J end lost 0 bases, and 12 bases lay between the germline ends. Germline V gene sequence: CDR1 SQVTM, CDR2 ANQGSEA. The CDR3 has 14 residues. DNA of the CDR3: TGCAGCGTGGCCCGGACACCCTCTGGAAACACCATATATTTT. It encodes CSVARTPSGNTIYF.

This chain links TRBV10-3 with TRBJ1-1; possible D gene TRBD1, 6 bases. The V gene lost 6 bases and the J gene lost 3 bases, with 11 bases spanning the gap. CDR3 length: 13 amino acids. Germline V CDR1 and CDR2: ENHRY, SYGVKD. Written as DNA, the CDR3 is TGTGCCATCAGCCGGGAGGGGGACACTGAAGCTTTCTTT. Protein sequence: CAISREGDTEAFF.

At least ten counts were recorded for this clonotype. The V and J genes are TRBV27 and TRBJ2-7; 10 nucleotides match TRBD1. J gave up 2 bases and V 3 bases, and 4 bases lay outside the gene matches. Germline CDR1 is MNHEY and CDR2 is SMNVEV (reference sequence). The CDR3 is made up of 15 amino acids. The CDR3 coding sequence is TGTGCCAGCAGTTTCCTTGGGACAGGGGCCTACGAGCAGTACTTC. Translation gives CASSFLGTGAYEQYF.